Shown below are 11 T cell receptor beta chains from a single sample sequenced in a study of blood T cell repertoires in COVID-19. Sequencing used immunoSEQ multiplex PCR; TCRdb keeps in-frame clones, though not all of them. Altogether hundreds of thousands of clones are present, roughly nine tenths being singletons, with the ten largest covering 5.5% to 7%. The sample was PBMCs or T cells enriched from blood (not recorded which). These TCRs come from a woman aged 40 to 50 who had recovered from COVID-19.

DNA of the CDR3: TGTGCCAGCAGTTCCTCCCCGGGCAGGGGGCTTGGTACTGAAGCTTTCTTT. Amino acid sequence: CASSSSPGRGLGTEAFF. The rearrangement uses TRBV27 and TRBJ1-1; 8 bases are shared with TRBD1. Germline loops: CDR1 MNHEY, CDR2 SMNVEV (reference sequence). Losses at the gene ends were 4 bases for V and 5 bases for J; bases not matched to a gene: 15. The CDR3 totals 17 residues.

This clone has just one count. The chain carries TRBV5-1 and TRBJ1-1, with no clear D. The CDR3 extends over 17 amino acids. CDR1 SGHRS and CDR2 YFSETQ come from the germline V gene. Trimming stripped 0 bases from V and 2 bases from J, with 17 bases between. The CDR3 nucleotides are TGCGCCAGCAGCTTGGAGACAACAGTCTTGGTTAACACTGAAGCTTTCTTT. Protein product: CASSLETTVLVNTEAFF.

A few counts support this clone. The V and J genes are TRBV10-2 and TRBJ2-7, with 7 bases matching TRBD1. Germline V gene lookup returns CDR1 WSHSY and CDR2 SAAADI. CDR3 length: 12 residues. After removal of 6 bases from V and 5 bases from J, the junction contained 4 bases not matched to a gene. The DNA for the CDR3 is TGCGCCAGCAGGGCAACAGGGGACGAGCAGTACTTC. Amino acid sequence: CASRATGDEQYF.

This rearrangement joins TRBV7-2 to TRBJ2-2, with 10 bases aligning to TRBD2. CDR3 length: 16 residues. The V gene's germline CDR1 is SGHTA and CDR2 FQGNSA. V shed 5 bases and J 4 bases; nucleotides not matched to a gene: 7. CDR3 in amino acids: CASSLIAGGVTGELFF. The CDR3 bases are TGTGCCAGCAGCCTGATAGCGGGAGGCGTCACCGGGGAGCTGTTTTTT.

The J gene is TRBJ2-7, the V gene TRBV10-3, with TRBD2 matching over 12 bases. The V and J ends lost 6 bases and 6 bases, in that order; junction bases with no gene match: 12. The germline V gene encodes CDR1 ENHRY and CDR2 SYGVKD. The CDR3 loop spans 16 amino acids. For the CDR3, the DNA is TGTGCCATCAGCACCGGAGGACTAGCGGGGAAGGGCGAGCAGTACTTC. Amino acid sequence: CAISTGGLAGKGEQYF.

The J gene is TRBJ1-1, the V gene TRBV20-1; TRBD1 agrees at 7 bases. The CDR3 is 15 residues long. V gave up 3 bases and J gave up 1 base; unmatched junction bases: 8. Germline loops: CDR1 DFQATT, CDR2 SNEGSKA (reference sequence). For the CDR3, the DNA is TGCAGTGCTAGTAAGGGGGCGATAAGGAACACTGAAGCTTTCTTT. Residues: CSASKGAIRNTEAFF.

V gene TRBV2 combines with J gene TRBJ2-2; 7 nucleotides match TRBD2. From germline, CDR1 is SNHLY and CDR2 FYNNEI. The CDR3 runs 15 residues. V lost 7 bases and J lost 0; bases outside the gene matches: 5. For the CDR3, the DNA is TGTGCCAGCAAGCGGGACCCGACGAACACCGGGGAGCTGTTTTTT. Its translation is CASKRDPTNTGELFF.

This clone was seen once. Here the CDR3 DNA reads TGTGCCAGCAGTGCCCCCGGGACAGGGCACGAAAAACTGTTTTTT. Protein sequence: CASSAPGTGHEKLFF. J is TRBJ1-4 and V is TRBV28, with 9 bases identical to TRBD1. The CDR3 consists of 15 residues. From germline, CDR1 is MDHEN and CDR2 SYDVKM. V trimming: 5 bases; J trimming: 8 bases; junction bases outside the gene matches: 9. The full variable domain, completed using reference TRBV28 and TRBJ1-4, is DVKVTQSSRYLVKRTGEKVFLECVQDMDHENMFWYRQDPGLGLRLIYFSYDVKMKEKGDIPEGYSVSREKKERFSLILESASTNQTSMYLCASSAPGTGHEKLFFGSGTQLSVL.

The V gene is TRBV7-2, the J gene TRBJ2-2; TRBD1 is a possible D gene (6 bases). V was cut by 4 bases and J by 3 bases, with 6 bases left in between. The CDR3 spans 13 residues. Germline V lookup: CDR1 SGHTA, CDR2 FQGNSA. CDR3 residues: CASSYRDTGELFF. CDR3 nucleotides: TGTGCCAGCAGCTACAGGGACACCGGGGAGCTGTTTTTT.

The rearrangement uses TRBV7-2 and TRBJ1-1; D is perhaps TRBD1 (6 bases). The germline V gene encodes CDR1 SGHTA and CDR2 FQGNSA. The CDR3 runs to 13 residues. V dropped 4 bases and J dropped 3 bases, with 9 bases sitting between them. This CDR3 reads CASSSDSYTEAFF. For the CDR3, the DNA is TGTGCCAGCAGCTCGGACAGTTACACTGAAGCTTTCTTT. Full variable domain (outside the CDR3, taken from reference TRBV7-2 and TRBJ1-1): GAGVSQSPSNKVTEKGKDVELRCDPISGHTALYWYRQSLGQGLEFLIYFQGNSAPDKSGLPSDRFSAERTGGSVSTLTIQRTQQEDSAVYLCASSSDSYTEAFFGQGTRLTVV.

The chain has TRBV27 and TRBJ2-1, with D perhaps matching TRBD2 (6 bases). Deletions cut 2 bases from V and 4 bases from J, with 12 bases between. This CDR3 is 15 amino acids long. Germline CDR1 MNHEY, CDR2 SMNVEV (reference sequence). Here the CDR3 reads CASSLGLAWYNEQFF. Here the CDR3 DNA reads TGTGCCAGCAGTTTAGGGCTAGCGTGGTACAATGAGCAGTTCTTC.